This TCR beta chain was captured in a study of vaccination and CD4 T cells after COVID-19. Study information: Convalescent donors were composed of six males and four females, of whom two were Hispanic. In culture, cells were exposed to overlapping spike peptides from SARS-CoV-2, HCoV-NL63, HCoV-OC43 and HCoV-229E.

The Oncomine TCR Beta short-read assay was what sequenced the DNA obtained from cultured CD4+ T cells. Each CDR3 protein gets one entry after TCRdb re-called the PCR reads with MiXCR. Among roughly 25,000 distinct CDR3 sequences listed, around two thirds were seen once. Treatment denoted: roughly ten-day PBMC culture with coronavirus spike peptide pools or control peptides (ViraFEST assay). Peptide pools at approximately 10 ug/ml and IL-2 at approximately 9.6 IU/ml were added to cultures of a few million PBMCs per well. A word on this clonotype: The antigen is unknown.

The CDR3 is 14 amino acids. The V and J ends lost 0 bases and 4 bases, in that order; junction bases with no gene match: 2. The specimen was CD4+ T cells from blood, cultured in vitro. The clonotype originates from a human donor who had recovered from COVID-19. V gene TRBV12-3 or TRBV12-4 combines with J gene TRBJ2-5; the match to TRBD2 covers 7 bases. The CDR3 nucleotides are TGTGCCAGCAGTTTAGCGGGAGGGCGAGAGACCCAGTACTTC. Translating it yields CASSLAGGRETQYF.